The subject of this entry is one T cell receptor (beta chain). Antigen: not known. The source of the sample is a study of Graves' ophthalmopathy and Graves' hyperthyroidism. Study at large: Hyperthyroidism showing no ophthalmopathy within 18 months of follow-up was stable. Regarding the study as a whole: Clonotypes were expanded in thyroid at above 0.001 frequency, and most also appeared in blood.

The CDR3 loop spans 15 amino acids. Germline assignment: CDR1 SEHNR and CDR2 FQNEAQ (reference sequence). V was cut by 2 bases and J by 0 bases, with 10 bases left in between. The hyperthyroidism patients, aged 18 to 65, had been newly diagnosed, with under 2 months' duration. Beta-chain TCR CDR3 regions were amplified from RNA transcripts. RT-PCR with HTBI primers came first, then second-round multiplex PCR. TCRdb recomputed calls from the multiplex PCR reads with MiXCR, one row per CDR3 protein. Among over a million distinct CDR3 sequences, roughly two fifths were seen once, and the ten largest hold 11%.

The material sequenced was peripheral blood or thyroid tissue (not recorded which). This TCR came from an adult man with Graves' hyperthyroidism. V and J are TRBV7-9 and TRBJ2-5, with D tentatively TRBD1 (5 bases). This chain's CDR3 is CASSLKTENQETQYF. The DNA for the CDR3 is TGTGCCAGCAGCTTAAAGACAGAAAACCAAGAGACCCAGTACTTC.